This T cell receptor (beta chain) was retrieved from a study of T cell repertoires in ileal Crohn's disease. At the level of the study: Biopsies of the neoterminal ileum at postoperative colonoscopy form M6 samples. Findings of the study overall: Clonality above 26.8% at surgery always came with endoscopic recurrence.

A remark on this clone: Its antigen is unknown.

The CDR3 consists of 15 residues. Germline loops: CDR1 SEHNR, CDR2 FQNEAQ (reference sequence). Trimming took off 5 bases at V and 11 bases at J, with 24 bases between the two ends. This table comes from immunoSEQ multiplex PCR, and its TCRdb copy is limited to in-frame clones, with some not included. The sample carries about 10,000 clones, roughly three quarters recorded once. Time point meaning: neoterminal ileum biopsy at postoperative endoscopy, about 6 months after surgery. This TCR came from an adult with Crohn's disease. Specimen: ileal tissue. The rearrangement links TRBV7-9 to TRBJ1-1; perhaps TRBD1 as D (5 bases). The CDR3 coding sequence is TGTGCCAGCAGCCAACCGGGACTGGCGATGTCGGTGGCTTTCTTT. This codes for CASSQPGLAMSVAFF. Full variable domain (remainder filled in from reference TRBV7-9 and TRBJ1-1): DTGVSQNPRHKITKRGQNVTFRCDPISEHNRLYWYRQTLGQGPEFLTYFQNEAQLEKSRLLSDRFSAERPKGSFSTLEIQRTEQGDSAMYLCASSQPGLAMSVAFFGQGTRLTVV.